The sequence of this TCR beta chain was determined in a study of CD8 T cells in ankylosing spondylitis. Note on this clonotype: Its target is unknown.

Whole-study findings and limits: Blood of patients with ankylosing spondylitis appeared to be characterized by a TCR beta motif of eight highly homologous variants. As reported, disease-linked clones showed significant enrichment in matched ankylosing spondylitis synovial fluid. Before this, some motif variants had been reported in reactive arthritis synovial fluid and blood. CD8+ by phenotype, disease-linked clones were relatively rare in peripheral blood.

In germline, CDR1 is LGHDT, CDR2 YNNKEL (reference sequence). CDR3 size: 16 residues. With 5 bases clipped from V and 0 bases from J, the junction kept 9 bases outside the gene matches. For TCR beta, libraries came from quantitative 5'-RACE with molecular barcodes. TCRdb re-called the 5' RACE reads with MiXCR, one entry per CDR3 protein. The sample contains roughly 400,000 distinct CDR3 sequences, about 20% of which appear only once. This receptor was obtained from a male donor with ankylosing spondylitis. The specimen was blood, either unsorted or a sorted T cell fraction (not recorded which). This chain connects TRBV3-1 to TRBJ2-7; 8 nucleotides align to TRBD1. The CDR3 sequence is CASSGRDRPSSYEQYF. In DNA, the CDR3 is TGTGCCAGCAGCGGACGGGACAGGCCAAGCTCCTACGAGCAGTACTTC.